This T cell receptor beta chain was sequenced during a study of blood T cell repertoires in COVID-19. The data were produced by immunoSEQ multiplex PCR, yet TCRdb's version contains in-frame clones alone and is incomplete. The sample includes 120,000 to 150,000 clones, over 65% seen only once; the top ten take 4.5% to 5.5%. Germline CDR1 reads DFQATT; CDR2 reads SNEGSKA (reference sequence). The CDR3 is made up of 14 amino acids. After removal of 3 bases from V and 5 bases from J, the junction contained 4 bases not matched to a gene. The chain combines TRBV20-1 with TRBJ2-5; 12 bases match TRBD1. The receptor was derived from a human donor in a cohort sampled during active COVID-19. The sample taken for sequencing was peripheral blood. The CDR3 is CSASGDRGRETQYF. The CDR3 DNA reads TGCAGTGCTAGTGGGGACAGGGGGCGGGAGACCCAGTACTTC.